A selection of T cell receptor beta chains follows, all from one sample in a study of cytomegalovirus exposure and HLA in healthy donors. The table came from immunoSEQ multiplex PCR; TCRdb's copy has only in-frame clones and leaves some out. The sample contains about 160,000 clones, nearly 80% of which appear only once. Sample: PBMCs. Receptor source: a man between 18 and 29 years old in good health and CMV-seropositive. Each CDR3 is given with its conserved first and last residue. D genes are given only for firm matches.

TRBV12-5	-	TRBJ2-2	CASAKNTGELFF	TGTGCTAGTGCTAAGAACACCGGGGAGCTGTTTTTT
TRBV15	-	TRBJ1-4	CATSPGRVSEKLFF	TGTGCCACCAGCCCTGGTCGCGTCTCTGAAAAACTGTTTTTT
TRBV5-4	TRBD1	TRBJ2-7	CASSQLGTGEGEQYF	TGTGCCAGCAGCCAACTCGGGACAGGGGAGGGCGAGCAGTACTTC
TRBV5-1	-	TRBJ1-2	CASTLGRDGSYGYTF	TGCGCCAGCACTCTGGGGAGGGACGGGAGCTATGGCTACACCTTC
TRBV4-1	-	TRBJ1-5	CASSQAGLSNQPQHF	TGCGCCAGCAGCCAAGCAGGGTTAAGCAATCAGCCCCAGCATTTT
TRBV6-1	TRBD1	TRBJ2-5	CASHRGRGETQYF	TGTGCCAGTCACAGGGGGCGGGGTGAGACCCAGTACTTC
TRBV7-9	TRBD2	TRBJ2-7	CSSSLGTSGSIYEQYF	TGTTCCAGCAGCTTGGGAACTAGCGGGAGTATATACGAGCAGTACTTC
TRBV10-1	-	TRBJ2-5	CASSESNAAGGYQETQYF	TGCGCCAGCAGTGAGTCAAATGCCGCTGGGGGGTACCAAGAGACCCAGTACTTC
TRBV18	TRBD2	TRBJ2-3	CASSPPRAGVTDTQYF	TGTGCCAGCTCACCACCCCGTGCGGGGGTCACAGATACGCAGTATTTT
TRBV5-4	TRBD1	TRBJ1-4	CASSTRTGGTANEKLFF	TGTGCCAGCAGCACCAGGACAGGGGGCACGGCTAATGAAAAACTGTTTTTT
TRBV6-6	-	TRBJ2-4	CASSPGAKNIQYF	TGTGCCAGCAGCCCCGGGGCCAAAAACATTCAGTACTTC
TRBV4-3	TRBD1	TRBJ2-1	CASSQEYGTGGNEQFF	TGCGCCAGCAGCCAAGAGTATGGGACAGGGGGCAATGAGCAGTTCTTC
TRBV19	-	TRBJ2-7	CASSSDSGTISYEQYF	TGTGCCAGTAGTAGCGATAGCGGAACGATCTCCTACGAGCAGTACTTC
TRBV2	-	TRBJ1-5	CASSSGPNYSNQPQHF	TGTGCCAGCAGTAGCGGACCGAACTATAGCAATCAGCCCCAGCATTTT
TRBV19	-	TRBJ1-5	CASSIRQGDQPQHF	TGTGCCAGTAGTATACGGCAGGGTGATCAGCCCCAGCATTTT
TRBV7-9	-	TRBJ2-7	CASSSQGGPYEQYF	TGTGCCAGCAGCTCCCAGGGGGGACCCTACGAGCAGTACTTC